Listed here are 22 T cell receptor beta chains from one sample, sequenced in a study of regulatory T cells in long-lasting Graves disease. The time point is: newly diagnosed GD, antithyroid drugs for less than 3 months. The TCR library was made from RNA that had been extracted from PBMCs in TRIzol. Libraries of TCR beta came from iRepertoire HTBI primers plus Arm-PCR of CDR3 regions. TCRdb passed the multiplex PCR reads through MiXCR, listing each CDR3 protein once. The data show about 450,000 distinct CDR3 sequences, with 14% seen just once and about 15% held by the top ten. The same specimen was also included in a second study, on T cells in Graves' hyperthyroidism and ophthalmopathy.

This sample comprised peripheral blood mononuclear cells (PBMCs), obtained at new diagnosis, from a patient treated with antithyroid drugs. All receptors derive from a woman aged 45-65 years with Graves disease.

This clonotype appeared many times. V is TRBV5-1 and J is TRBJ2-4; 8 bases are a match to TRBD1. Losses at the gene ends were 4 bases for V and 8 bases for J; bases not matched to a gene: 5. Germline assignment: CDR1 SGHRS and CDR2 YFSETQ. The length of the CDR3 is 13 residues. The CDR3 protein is CASSTGQEDIQYF. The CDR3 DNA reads TGCGCCAGCAGCACGGGACAGGAAGACATTCAGTACTTC.

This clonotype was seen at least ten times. This CDR3 reads CASSLQTDTTNEKLFF. The CDR3 region has the DNA TGTGCCAGCAGTTTACAGACAGACACAACTAATGAAAAACTGTTTTTT. The rearrangement joins TRBV28 to TRBJ1-4; D perhaps matches TRBD1 (5 bases). Per germline, CDR1 MDHEN and CDR2 SYDVKM. This CDR3 comprises 16 residues. Trimming cost V 2 bases and J 0 bases, with 10 bases left between them. The whole variable domain, filled in from reference TRBV28 and TRBJ1-4, reads DVKVTQSSRYLVKRTGEKVFLECVQDMDHENMFWYRQDPGLGLRLIYFSYDVKMKEKGDIPEGYSVSREKKERFSLILESASTNQTSMYLCASSLQTDTTNEKLFFGSGTQLSVL.

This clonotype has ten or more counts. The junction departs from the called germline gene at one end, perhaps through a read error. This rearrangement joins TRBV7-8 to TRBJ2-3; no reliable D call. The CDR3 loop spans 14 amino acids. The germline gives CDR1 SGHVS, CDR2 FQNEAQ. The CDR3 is CASSLDRDTDTQYF. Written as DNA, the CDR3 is TGTGCCAGCAGTTTAGATAGGGACACAGATACGCAGTATTTT.

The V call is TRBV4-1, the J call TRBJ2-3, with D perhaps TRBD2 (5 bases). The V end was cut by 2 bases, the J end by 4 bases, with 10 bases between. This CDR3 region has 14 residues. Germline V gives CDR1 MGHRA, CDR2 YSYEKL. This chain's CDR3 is CASSQPRVSDTQYF. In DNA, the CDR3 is TGCGCCAGCAGCCAACCGAGGGTGTCAGATACGCAGTATTTT.

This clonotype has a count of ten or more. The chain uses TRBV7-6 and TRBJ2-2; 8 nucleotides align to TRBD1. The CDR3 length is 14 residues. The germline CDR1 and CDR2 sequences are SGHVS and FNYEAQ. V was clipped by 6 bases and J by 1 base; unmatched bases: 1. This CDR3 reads CASRGTGNTGELFF. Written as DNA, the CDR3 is TGTGCCAGCAGGGGGACAGGGAACACCGGGGAGCTGTTTTTT.

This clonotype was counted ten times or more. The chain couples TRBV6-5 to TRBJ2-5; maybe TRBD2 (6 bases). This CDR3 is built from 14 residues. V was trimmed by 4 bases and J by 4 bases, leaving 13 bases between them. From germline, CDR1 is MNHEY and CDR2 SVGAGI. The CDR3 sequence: CASSLPGGAETQYF. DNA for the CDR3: TGTGCCAGCAGTTTACCTGGAGGGGCAGAGACCCAGTACTTC.

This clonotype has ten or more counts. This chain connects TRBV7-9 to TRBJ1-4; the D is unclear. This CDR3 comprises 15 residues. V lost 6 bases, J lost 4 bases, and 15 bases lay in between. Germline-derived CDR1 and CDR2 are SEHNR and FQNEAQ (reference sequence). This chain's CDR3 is CASSLGQTYNEKLFF. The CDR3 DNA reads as TGTGCCAGCAGTCTTGGGCAGACCTATAATGAAAAACTGTTTTTT.

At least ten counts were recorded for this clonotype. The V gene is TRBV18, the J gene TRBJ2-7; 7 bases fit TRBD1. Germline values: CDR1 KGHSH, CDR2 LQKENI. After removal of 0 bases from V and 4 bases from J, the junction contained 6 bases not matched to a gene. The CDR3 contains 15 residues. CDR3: CASSPPSGRGYEQYF. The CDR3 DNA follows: TGTGCCAGCTCACCACCGAGCGGCAGGGGGTACGAGCAGTACTTC.

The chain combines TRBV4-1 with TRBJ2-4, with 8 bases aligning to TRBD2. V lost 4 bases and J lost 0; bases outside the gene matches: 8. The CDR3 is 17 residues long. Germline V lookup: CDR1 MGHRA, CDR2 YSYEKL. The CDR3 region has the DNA TGCGCCAGCAGCCGCACACTAGCGGTACTAGCCAAAAACATTCAGTACTTC. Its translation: CASSRTLAVLAKNIQYF.

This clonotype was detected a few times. The CDR3 DNA sequence: TGTGCCAGCAGTGTTGGCCAGGGGAGCAACGAGCAGTACTTC. It yields the protein CASSVGQGSNEQYF. The chain carries TRBV2 and TRBJ2-7, with D possibly being TRBD1 (6 bases). The germline V gene encodes CDR1 SNHLY and CDR2 FYNNEI. V was cut by 4 bases and J by 5 bases, with 15 bases left in between. The CDR3 loop spans 14 amino acids.

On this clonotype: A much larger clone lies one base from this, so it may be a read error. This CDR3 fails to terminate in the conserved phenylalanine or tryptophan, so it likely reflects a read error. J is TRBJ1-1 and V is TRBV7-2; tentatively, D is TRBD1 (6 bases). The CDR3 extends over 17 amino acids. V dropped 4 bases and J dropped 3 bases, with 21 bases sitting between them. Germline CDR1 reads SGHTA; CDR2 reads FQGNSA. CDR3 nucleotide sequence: TGTGCCAGCAGCTCCAACATCGGGGCGGGGGGCTACACTGAAGCTTTCCTT. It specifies CASSSNIGAGGYTEAFL.

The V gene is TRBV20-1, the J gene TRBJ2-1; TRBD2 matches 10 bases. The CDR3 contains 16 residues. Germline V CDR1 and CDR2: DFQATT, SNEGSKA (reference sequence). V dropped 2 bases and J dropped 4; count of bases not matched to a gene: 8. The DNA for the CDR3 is TGCAGTGCTAGATCCGCTACTAGCGGGGTATACAATGAGCAGTTCTTC. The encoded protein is CSARSATSGVYNEQFF.

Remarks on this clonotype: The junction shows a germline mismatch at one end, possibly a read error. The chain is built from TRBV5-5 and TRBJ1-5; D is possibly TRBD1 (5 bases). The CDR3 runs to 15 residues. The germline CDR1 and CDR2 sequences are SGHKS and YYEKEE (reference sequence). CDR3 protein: CASSLEGRLTQPQHF. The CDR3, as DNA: TGCGCCAGCAGCTTGGAGGGGCGGCTCACTCAGCCCCAGCATTTT.

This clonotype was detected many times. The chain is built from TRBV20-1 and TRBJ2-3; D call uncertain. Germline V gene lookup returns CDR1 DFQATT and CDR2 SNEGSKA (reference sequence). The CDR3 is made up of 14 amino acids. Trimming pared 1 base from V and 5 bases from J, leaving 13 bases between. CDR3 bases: TGCAGTGCTAGAGGTAACCAGCTCCTAGATACGCAGTATTTT. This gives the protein CSARGNQLLDTQYF.

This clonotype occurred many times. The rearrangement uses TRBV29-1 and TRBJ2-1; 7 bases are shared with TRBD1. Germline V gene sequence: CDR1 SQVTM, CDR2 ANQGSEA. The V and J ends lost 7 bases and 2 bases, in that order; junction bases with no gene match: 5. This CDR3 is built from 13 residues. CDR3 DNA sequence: TGCAGCGCCCGGGACAGTACCTACAATGAGCAGTTCTTC. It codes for CSARDSTYNEQFF.

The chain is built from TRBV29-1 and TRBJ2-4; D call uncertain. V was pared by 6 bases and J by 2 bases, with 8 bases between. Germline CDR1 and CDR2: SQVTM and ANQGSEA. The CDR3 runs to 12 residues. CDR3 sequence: CSVAPSKNIQYF. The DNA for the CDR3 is TGCAGCGTAGCACCGTCCAAAAACATTCAGTACTTC.

As DNA, the CDR3 is TGCAGTGCAAGGACTAGGAGCTCCTACGAGCAGTACTTC. Protein product: CSARTRSSYEQYF. This chain links TRBV20-1 with TRBJ2-7; 7 positions match TRBD2. The length of the CDR3 is 13 residues. CDR1 is DFQATT and CDR2 is SNEGSKA in the germline V gene (reference sequence). V was pared by 6 bases and J by 0 bases, with 5 bases of the junction left unmatched.

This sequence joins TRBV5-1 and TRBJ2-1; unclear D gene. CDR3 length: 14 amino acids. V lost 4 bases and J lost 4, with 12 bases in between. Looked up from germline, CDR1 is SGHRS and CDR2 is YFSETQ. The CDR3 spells CASSRTTNYNEQFF. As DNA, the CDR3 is TGCGCCAGCAGCCGGACCACCAATTACAATGAGCAGTTCTTC.

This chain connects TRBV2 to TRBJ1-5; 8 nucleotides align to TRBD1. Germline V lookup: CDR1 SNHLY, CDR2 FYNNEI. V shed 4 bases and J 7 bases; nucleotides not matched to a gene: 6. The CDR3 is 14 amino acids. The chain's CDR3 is CASSGPDRVQPQHF. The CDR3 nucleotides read TGTGCCAGCAGTGGCCCGGACAGGGTGCAGCCCCAGCATTTT.

The DNA of the CDR3 is TGTGCCAGCAGTGTTACAGGGGAAAATTCACCCCTCCACTTT. Residues: CASSVTGENSPLHF. J is TRBJ1-6 and V is TRBV6-1; 7 bases are shared with TRBD1. The CDR3 has 14 amino acids. The V gene's germline CDR1 is MNHNS and CDR2 SASEGT. V trimming: 4 bases; J trimming: 7 bases; junction bases outside the gene matches: 4.

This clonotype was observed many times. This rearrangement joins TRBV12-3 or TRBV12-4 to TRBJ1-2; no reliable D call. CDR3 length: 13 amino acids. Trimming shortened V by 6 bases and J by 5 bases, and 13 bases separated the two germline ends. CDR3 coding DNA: TGTGCCAGCAGACCCCCAGTAGGTTATGGCTACACCTTC. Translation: CASRPPVGYGYTF.

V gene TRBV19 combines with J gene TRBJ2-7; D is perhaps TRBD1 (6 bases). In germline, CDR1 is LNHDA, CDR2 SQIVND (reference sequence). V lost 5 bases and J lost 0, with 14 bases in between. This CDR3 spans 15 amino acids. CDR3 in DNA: TGTGCCAGTAGTCCCCAGGGGAGTACCTCCTACGAGCAGTACTTC. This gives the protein CASSPQGSTSYEQYF.